This T cell receptor (beta chain) appears in the sequencing data of a study of T cells in Graves' hyperthyroidism and ophthalmopathy. Findings and caveats of the study: A 13 V-J signature model discriminated ophthalmopathy versus stable hyperthyroidism.

V lost 5 bases, J lost 0 bases, and 7 bases lay in between. The CDR3 is 13 amino acids. Germline lookup yields CDR1 ENHRY and CDR2 SYGVKD. Exclusion of patients followed from uncontrolled infection, other autoimmune disease, pregnancy or lactation. Amplification of TCR beta CDR3 regions used RNA as the template. Primed by the HTBI set, a first-round RT-PCR was run on the TCR CDR3. MiXCR was run by TCRdb on the multiplex PCR reads, yielding one entry per CDR3 protein. The sample carries 550,000 to 700,000 distinct CDR3 sequences, about 45% recorded once. The sample holds many counts of this clonotype. Antigen unknown.

This chain connects TRBV10-3 to TRBJ1-2, with unresolved D. This clonotype was obtained from an adult woman with Graves' disease, either hyperthyroidism or ophthalmopathy (not recorded which). Sequencing used peripheral blood or thyroid tissue (not recorded which). CDR3 bases: TGTGCCATCAGTTCAACAGCTAACTATGGCTACACCTTC. Translated: CAISSTANYGYTF.